These 7 T cell receptor beta chains originate from one sample sequenced in a study of cytomegalovirus exposure and HLA in healthy donors. A multiplex PCR was run with 60 Vbeta primers and 13 Jbeta primers. Sequencing used immunoSEQ multiplex PCR; TCRdb keeps in-frame clones, though not all of them. The profile shows around 130,000 clones, around 8.5% of them singletons. The sequenced material came from PBMCs. These receptors were collected from a man in his forties in good health and CMV-seronegative.

This clone was counted only a few times. This chain connects TRBV19 to TRBJ1-5; D is ambiguous. Trimming shortened V by 1 base and J by 5 bases, and 6 bases separated the two germline ends. The CDR3 sequence is 13 residues long. Germline assignment: CDR1 LNHDA and CDR2 SQIVND (reference sequence). The CDR3 here is CASSIVGDQPQHF. CDR3 DNA: TGTGCCAGTAGTATAGTCGGGGATCAGCCCCAGCATTTT.

The chain employs TRBV4-1 and TRBJ2-3; 8 nucleotides line up with TRBD2. The CDR3 covers 17 residues. The germline gives CDR1 MGHRA, CDR2 YSYEKL. V lost 3 bases and J lost 3; bases outside the gene matches: 11. The CDR3 sequence is CASSQRTSWGGTDTQYF. CDR3 bases: TGCGCCAGCAGCCAGAGGACTAGCTGGGGGGGGACAGATACGCAGTATTTT.

This clone was counted between two and nine times. The chain couples TRBV9 to TRBJ2-3; D gene unclear. Trimming took 0 bases from V and 3 from J, leaving 8 bases between them. The CDR3 covers 14 residues. Per germline, CDR1 SGDLS and CDR2 YYNGEE. The chain's CDR3 is CASSVAPLTDTQYF. The CDR3 DNA reads TGTGCCAGCAGCGTAGCTCCACTAACAGATACGCAGTATTTT.

The chain links TRBV7-2 to TRBJ2-1; D unclear. The V end was cut by 4 bases, the J end by 15 bases, with 13 bases between. CDR1 is SGHTA, CDR2 FQGNSA, per germline. The CDR3 length is 11 residues. CDR3 sequence (DNA): TGTGCCAGCAGCTCCGCCACAACCCTGTTCTTC. Protein product: CASSSATTLFF.

This clone was seen a handful of times. The chain carries TRBV7-2 and TRBJ1-5; no clear D gene. Germline V gene sequence: CDR1 SGHTA, CDR2 FQGNSA. V was clipped by 1 base and J by 6 bases, with 13 bases between them. The CDR3 sequence is 15 residues long. This chain's CDR3 is CASSLGGLGSQPQHF. For the CDR3, the DNA is TGTGCCAGCAGCTTAGGCGGGCTCGGTAGTCAGCCCCAGCATTTT.

This chain joins TRBV5-1 and TRBJ2-5, with a possible D match to TRBD2 (6 bases). Germline CDR1 reads SGHRS; CDR2 reads YFSETQ. V lost 4 bases and J 1 base, leaving 11 bases between the germline ends. The CDR3 is made up of 14 amino acids. DNA of the CDR3: TGCGCCAGCAGCCTCGGGACTTCCCAAGAGACCCAGTACTTC. Protein product: CASSLGTSQETQYF.

The chain combines TRBV28 with TRBJ1-2, with TRBD1 matching 9 bases. The germline CDR1 and CDR2 sequences are MDHEN and SYDVKM. The J segment lost 4 bases and the V segment lost 4 bases, leaving 7 bases of the junction unmatched. The CDR3 consists of 15 residues. The CDR3 DNA follows: TGTGCCAGCAGTTCCGGGGACAGGGTGGGCTATGGCTACACCTTC. Its translation is CASSSGDRVGYGYTF.